This passage covers 27 T cell receptor beta chains from one sample sequenced in a study of T cell repertoires in cytomegalovirus infection. From the reads, TCRdb called clonotypes with MiXCR, one entry per CDR3 protein. Here the sample spans more than 500,000 distinct CDR3 sequences, more than 15% being singletons. Input material: CD8+ T cells from PBMCs. The origin of the receptors is a human donor in good health (CMV status not recorded). Some clones in this sample may be carry-over from other donors' samples.

Points on this clonotype: This is likely a read error, given that the CDR3 carries no conserved phenylalanine or tryptophan at its end. V usage is TRBV6-5 and J usage is TRBJ2-7; D is uncertain. The CDR3 loop spans 14 amino acids. Per germline, CDR1 MNHEY and CDR2 SVGAGI. V dropped 2 bases and J dropped 3 bases, with 11 bases sitting between them. This CDR3 reads CASSYRAFNYEQYL. CDR3 coding DNA: TGTGCCAGCAGTTACCGGGCGTTCAACTACGAGCAGTACTTA.

V and J are TRBV13 and TRBJ2-4; TRBD1 aligns across 7 bases. The germline CDR1 and CDR2 sequences are PRHDT and FYEKMQ (reference sequence). J was trimmed by 0 bases and V by 0 bases; bases with no gene match: 11. CDR3 size: 19 residues. In DNA form, the CDR3 reads TGTGCCAGCAGCTTAGGTAGACAGGGACCGAGACGAGCCAAAAACATTCAGTACTTC. It encodes CASSLGRQGPRRAKNIQYF.

Ten or more counts support this clonotype. This sequence joins TRBV13 and TRBJ2-4; 7 bases align to TRBD1. Germline V gene sequence: CDR1 PRHDT, CDR2 FYEKMQ (reference sequence). The CDR3 runs to 15 residues. V shed 0 bases, J shed 7 bases, and the junction held 6 bases outside the gene matches. CDR3 amino acids: CASSLGSGGKNIQYF. CDR3 bases: TGTGCCAGCAGCTTAGGCTCAGGGGGAAAGAACATTCAGTACTTC.

As regards this clonotype: A much larger clonotype is one base distant, so this may be a read error. The chain is built from TRBV10-3 and TRBJ2-7, with 8 bases matching TRBD1. Germline CDR1 ENHRY, CDR2 SYGVKD. The CDR3 contains 15 residues. The chain's CDR3 is CAILGGQGPSYVQYF. For the CDR3, the DNA is TGTGCCATCTTAGGTGGACAGGGCCCCTCCTACGTGCAGTACTTC.

Points on this clonotype: The junction departs from the called germline gene at one end, perhaps through a read error. The rearrangement links TRBV28 to TRBJ2-1; 9 bases are shared with TRBD1. Per the germline V gene, CDR1 is MDHEN and CDR2 is SYDVKM. The CDR3 covers 18 residues. The DNA for the CDR3 is TGTGCCAGCAGTCTATGGCGAATTGGGGGACAGGGCACCAATGAGCAGTTCTTC. Protein sequence: CASSLWRIGGQGTNEQFF.

This clonotype turned up a few times. J is TRBJ2-1 and V is TRBV20-1, with TRBD2 matching 14 bases. The trim removed 3 bases at V and 0 bases at J, leaving 13 bases unmatched. This CDR3 region has 20 residues. CDR1 DFQATT and CDR2 SNEGSKA come from the germline V gene (reference sequence). CDR3 nucleotides: TGCAGTGCTAGGGGGGCCGCGGGACTAGCGGGAGCACTCTCCTACAATGAGCAGTTCTTC. The encoded protein is CSARGAAGLAGALSYNEQFF.

This clonotype came up many times. The V and J genes are TRBV4-1 and TRBJ1-2; no clear D. CDR1 and CDR2 (germline): MGHRA, YSYEKL. CDR3 length: 15 residues. V shed 4 bases and J shed 3 bases, with 15 bases lying between them. CDR3 region: CASSPRAGDDYGYTF. CDR3 nucleotide sequence: TGCGCCAGCAGCCCCCGGGCTGGTGATGACTATGGCTACACCTTC.

V usage is TRBV7-9 and J usage is TRBJ2-5; 12 bases are a match to TRBD1. The junction had 9 bases not matched to a gene; V was cut back by 5 bases and J by 5 bases. This CDR3 has 16 residues. From germline, CDR1 is SEHNR and CDR2 FQNEAQ (reference sequence). CDR3 sequence reads: CASSLTGTGGGETQYF. The CDR3 coding sequence is TGTGCCAGCAGCCTTACCGGGACAGGGGGCGGCGAGACCCAGTACTTC.

In its sample, this clonotype was seen a few times. The chain joins TRBV19 to TRBJ2-1, with 8 nucleotides matching TRBD2. The CDR3 length is 15 residues. CDR1 is LNHDA, CDR2 SQIVND, per germline (reference sequence). The J segment lost 0 bases and the V segment lost 6 bases, leaving 4 bases of the junction unmatched. This chain's CDR3 is CASSALAGSYNEQFF. The CDR3, as DNA: TGTGCCAGTAGCGCTCTAGCGGGCTCCTACAATGAGCAGTTCTTC.

In its sample, this clonotype was seen many times. The V gene is TRBV7-9, the J gene TRBJ1-1; D remains unclear. The CDR3 consists of 11 residues. Germline V CDR1 and CDR2: SEHNR, FQNEAQ (reference sequence). Trimming pared 3 bases from V and 7 bases from J, leaving 6 bases between. In nucleotides, the CDR3 is TGTGCCAGCAGCTTTGTTGATGAAGCTTTCTTT. Amino acid sequence: CASSFVDEAFF. Based on the CDR3 plus reference TRBV7-9 and TRBJ1-1, the full variable domain is DTGVSQNPRHKITKRGQNVTFRCDPISEHNRLYWYRQTLGQGPEFLTYFQNEAQLEKSRLLSDRFSAERPKGSFSTLEIQRTEQGDSAMYLCASSFVDEAFFGQGTRLTVV.

This clonotype was detected ten times or more. The chain uses TRBV11-2 and TRBJ2-3; no reliable D call. Germline CDR1 reads SGHAT; CDR2 reads FQNNGV. Trimming left V 1 base short and J 9 bases short, with 17 bases between. This CDR3 comprises 15 residues. Written as DNA, the CDR3 is TGTGCCAGCAGCTTAGCCAGCATGATCGACCCGACGCAGTATTTT. Translation: CASSLASMIDPTQYF.

This chain joins TRBV28 and TRBJ1-3; TRBD1 might be the D (5 bases). The CDR3 loop spans 16 amino acids. Per the germline V gene, CDR1 is MDHEN and CDR2 is SYDVKM. V lost 6 bases and J lost 0, with 15 bases in between. CDR3 loop: CASRPGTPNSGNTIYF. CDR3 in DNA: TGTGCCAGCAGACCCGGGACTCCAAACTCTGGAAACACCATATATTTT. The complete variable domain, with remaining parts taken from reference TRBV28 and TRBJ1-3, reads DVKVTQSSRYLVKRTGEKVFLECVQDMDHENMFWYRQDPGLGLRLIYFSYDVKMKEKGDIPEGYSVSREKKERFSLILESASTNQTSMYLCASRPGTPNSGNTIYFGEGSWLTVV.

The chain uses TRBV27 and TRBJ2-6; D is possibly TRBD1 or TRBD2 (5 bases each). Germline V CDR1 and CDR2: MNHEY, SMNVEV (reference sequence). The ends were cut back, 4 bases at V and 0 bases at J, with 13 bases in the middle. The CDR3 is 17 amino acids. The DNA of the CDR3 is TGTGCCAGCAGTTCTACCGGGACGGTCTCTGGGGCCAACGTCCTGACTTTC. As protein: CASSSTGTVSGANVLTF.

V gene TRBV27 combines with J gene TRBJ1-2, with D unclear. This CDR3 region has 12 residues. Trimming shortened V by 9 bases and J by 7 bases, and 15 bases separated the two germline ends. From germline, CDR1 is MNHEY and CDR2 SMNVEV (reference sequence). The CDR3 reads CASLNLAGGYTF. CDR3 DNA: TGTGCCAGTCTTAACCTCGCGGGTGGCTACACCTTC.

This sequence joins TRBV10-3 and TRBJ1-1; D is undetermined. The CDR3 is 14 residues long. CDR1 is ENHRY, CDR2 SYGVKD, per germline. Trimming took 2 bases from V and 6 from J, leaving 13 bases between them. The CDR3 protein is CAISERSGQPEAFF. CDR3 in DNA: TGTGCCATCAGTGAGCGTTCGGGTCAGCCTGAAGCTTTCTTT.

Comment on this clonotype: Its ends do not fully match the called genes, so a read error is possible. V and J are TRBV11-2 and TRBJ1-2, with D possibly matching TRBD1 (5 bases). This CDR3 spans 13 amino acids. The germline V gene has CDR1 SGHAT and CDR2 FQNNGV. The CDR3 protein is CASSPTANYVYTF. For the CDR3, the DNA is TGTGCCAGCAGCCCGACAGCTAACTATGTCTACACCTTC.

There are many counts of this clonotype. The gene calls are TRBV2 and TRBJ2-1; TRBD1 aligns across 9 bases. The CDR3 runs 14 residues. Germline V gives CDR1 SNHLY, CDR2 FYNNEI. The V gene end was trimmed by 7 bases and the J gene end by 12 bases; junction bases not matched to a gene: 13. The CDR3 here is CASITGQGFIRQFF. CDR3 nucleotides: TGTGCCAGCATTACCGGACAGGGGTTCATACGGCAGTTCTTC.

There are many counts of this clonotype. This chain connects TRBV6-6 to TRBJ2-1, with TRBD2 matching 11 bases. The CDR3 spans 16 residues. With V trimmed by 4 bases and J by 0 bases, 2 bases remained unmatched. Germline V lookup: CDR1 MNHNY, CDR2 SVGAGI (reference sequence). Written as DNA, the CDR3 is TGTGCCAGCAGTTTCGGACTAGCGGGCTCCTACAATGAGCAGTTCTTC. It translates to CASSFGLAGSYNEQFF.

This clonotype was seen only a few times. The genes are TRBV29-1 and TRBJ1-3, with 7 bases that match TRBD1. The V segment lost 2 bases and the J segment 4 bases; nucleotides outside the gene matches: 5. This CDR3 comprises 14 residues. Germline loops: CDR1 SQVTM, CDR2 ANQGSEA. DNA of the CDR3: TGCAGCGTTGAAACCCCGGGACAGGGAAACACCATATATTTT. It codes for CSVETPGQGNTIYF. Full variable domain (rest looked up from reference TRBV29-1 and TRBJ1-3): SAVISQKPSRDICQRGTSLTIQCQVDSQVTMMFWYRQQPGQSLTLIATANQGSEATYESGFVIDKFPISRPNLTFSTLTVSNMSPEDSSIYLCSVETPGQGNTIYFGEGSWLTVV.

The chain couples TRBV5-5 to TRBJ2-7, with D hard to call. The CDR3 has 14 residues. V was trimmed by 1 base and J by 1 base, leaving 9 bases between them. Germline CDR1 is SGHKS and CDR2 is YYEKEE (reference sequence). The DNA of the CDR3 is TGTGCCAGCAGCTTGATGGACGGGTCCTACGAGCAGTACTTC. As protein: CASSLMDGSYEQYF. Looking up the rest from reference TRBV5-5 and TRBJ2-7 gives the full variable domain: DAGVTQSPTHLIKTRGQQVTLRCSPISGHKSVSWYQQVLGQGPQFIFQYYEKEERGRGNFPDRFSARQFPNYSSELNVNALLLGDSALYLCASSLMDGSYEQYFGPGTRLTVT.

To note about this clonotype: A much larger clone is a single base away; this may be a read error. The V call is TRBV2, the J call TRBJ1-3; D not resolved. CDR1 and CDR2 (germline): SNHLY, FYNNEI. This CDR3 is built from 11 residues. The V end lost 10 bases, the J end lost 0 bases, and 4 bases lay between the germline ends. For the CDR3, the DNA is TGTGCCACCCTCTCTGGAAACACCATATATTTT. This gives the protein CATLSGNTIYF.

Only a few counts were recorded for this clonotype. The chain links TRBV24-1 to TRBJ2-1; 11 bases fit TRBD2. This CDR3 region has 16 residues. Germline CDR1 and CDR2: KGHDR and SFDVKD. V trimming: 8 bases; J trimming: 0 bases; junction bases outside the gene matches: 5. In DNA form, the CDR3 reads TGTGCCACCAAAGGGACTAGCGGACGCTCCTACAATGAGCAGTTCTTC. It is translated as CATKGTSGRSYNEQFF.

Only one count was recorded for this clonotype. A much bigger clone sits one base away, suggesting this may be a read error. The chain links TRBV28 to TRBJ2-1; D might be TRBD2 (5 bases). Germline assignment: CDR1 MDHEN and CDR2 SYDVKM. This CDR3 is built from 14 residues. Trimming shortened V by 2 bases and J by 5 bases, and 10 bases separated the two germline ends. The CDR3 DNA sequence: TGTGCCAGCAGTTTAGCACTAGTCAACAATGAGCAGTTCTTC. Translating it yields CASSLALVNNEQFF.

The table lists this clonotype with many counts. The chain employs TRBV6-5 and TRBJ1-6, with a tentative D call TRBD1 (5 bases). The CDR3 length is 18 residues. Trimming took off 2 bases at V and 5 bases at J, with 19 bases between the two ends. Germline CDR1 MNHEY, CDR2 SVGAGI. As DNA, the CDR3 is TGTGCCAGCAGTTACCTGGGACGGACCCCTGGGGATAATTCACCCCTCCACTTT. It yields the protein CASSYLGRTPGDNSPLHF.

The J gene is TRBJ2-7, the V gene TRBV20-1; TRBD1 agrees at 7 bases. Germline CDR1 and CDR2: DFQATT and SNEGSKA (reference sequence). The CDR3 sequence is 14 residues long. V lost 3 bases to trimming and J lost 3 bases; unmatched junction nucleotides: 8. DNA of the CDR3: TGCAGTGCTAGTGTTGACAGGGCCGGCTACGAGCAGTACTTC. This sequence encodes CSASVDRAGYEQYF.

This clonotype has a count of ten or more. V usage is TRBV11-2 and J usage is TRBJ2-7; 7 bases match TRBD1. The V segment lost 5 bases and the J segment 3 bases; nucleotides outside the gene matches: 10. There are 15 residues in the CDR3. CDR1 SGHAT and CDR2 FQNNGV come from the germline V gene. Written as DNA, the CDR3 is TGTGCCAGCAGCACTTACAGGGGAACTGGCTACGAGCAGTACTTC. It encodes CASSTYRGTGYEQYF.

The table lists this clonotype with a few counts. The chain has TRBV5-1 and TRBJ1-1; 8 bases agree with TRBD1. J was trimmed by 0 bases and V by 5 bases; bases with no gene match: 15. The CDR3 has 18 amino acids. Germline V gives CDR1 SGHRS, CDR2 YFSETQ. CDR3 in DNA: TGCGCCAGCAGTTTCCCACCGGGACAGGCATACATGAACACTGAAGCTTTCTTT. Protein product: CASSFPPGQAYMNTEAFF.